What follows describes a single TCR beta chain. This entry comes from a study of blood T cell repertoires in COVID-19. CDR3 length: 17 amino acids. The ends lost 0 bases at V and 4 bases at J; junction bases unmatched: 10. In germline, CDR1 is SGHRS, CDR2 YFSETQ. The repertoire was sequenced with immunoSEQ multiplex PCR; TCRdb's copy has only in-frame clones and lacks some. The sample lists about 130,000 clones, approximately 83% seen once, with 9.2% in the top ten. The sequence was collected from a man aged 45 to 65 who had recovered from COVID-19. The rearrangement joins TRBV5-1 to TRBJ1-3, with 7 bases identical to TRBD1. The sample taken for sequencing was PBMCs or T cells enriched from blood (not recorded which). The CDR3 DNA reads TGCGCCAGCAGCTTGGGGAATCCAGGGGGTTCCGGAAACACCATATATTTT. This sequence encodes CASSLGNPGGSGNTIYF.